This T cell receptor (beta chain) was sequenced during a study of T cell responses to AZD1222 COVID-19 vaccine. Overall study findings and caveats: Spike was spanned by vaccine-associated CD4 TCRs, with dominance at 160-218 and 743-854. Just 5 to 7 AZD1222 recipients were seropositive at baseline. Females made up more of the donors, who were largely white British, and clonal diversity may have come out too low. Only after the peak T cell response were repertoires sampled.

In germline, CDR1 is SGDLS, CDR2 YYNGEE. The trim removed 0 bases at V and 3 bases at J, leaving 5 bases unmatched. CDR3 length: 16 amino acids. The assay was immunoSEQ multiplex PCR, and TCRdb's table has in-frame clones only and misses some. The profile covers about 100,000 clones, with about 89% appearing a single time and about 17% taken by the ten largest. Details on this clone: The antigen remains undetermined.

The gene calls are TRBV9 and TRBJ1-2; 10 bases match TRBD1. This TCR was sampled from an adult in good health. The source was peripheral blood, collected on day 0 of AZD1222 vaccination. The CDR3 here is CASSVARDRGDYGYTF. CDR3 sequence (DNA): TGTGCCAGCAGCGTAGCCCGGGACAGGGGAGACTATGGCTACACCTTC.